The rows below give T cell receptor beta chains drawn from one sample of a study of T cells after yellow fever vaccination. TCRdb re-derived calls from the 5' RACE reads in MiXCR, one entry per CDR3 protein. The data hold 180,000 or so distinct CDR3 sequences, with approximately 11% observed a single time. The sequencing here drew on CD8+ T cells sorted from PBMCs, taken 15 days after the yellow fever booster vaccination. These receptors all come from a man between 18 and 35 years old who received the YFV17D yellow fever vaccine. Both conserved end residues are trimmed from each CDR3.

v_call | cdr3_aa
TRBV12-3/TRBV12-4 | ASSSGLTSTDTQY
TRBV12-3/TRBV12-4 | ASSLPRGSDRRTEAF
TRBV7-9 | ASSYRASNTGELF
TRBV6-5 | ASSYSRGSYGYT
TRBV4-1 | ASSRGQGGNQPQH
TRBV4-1 | ASSQVRTGTTGELF
TRBV4-1 | ASSQVEGRSTDTQY
TRBV4-2 | ASSQVLGKDTDTQY
TRBV5-1 | ASSLRGGLTYNEQF
TRBV7-2 | ASASPVGTDTQY
TRBV7-6 | ASSLAYVNQPQH
TRBV10-3 | AISPSRTEAF
TRBV27 | ASSSIGGYGYT
TRBV29-1 | SAIRRGNHTGELF
TRBV7-6 | ASSLAFGGHEQY
TRBV18 | ASSPHNYGYT
TRBV7-9 | ASSKGRDQRDEQY
TRBV6-2/TRBV6-3 | ATRQGRYEQY